This TCR beta chain was documented in a study of shared clonotypes between healthy human individuals. Germline values: CDR1 MNHEY, CDR2 SVGAGI. CDR3 length: 12 amino acids. Deletions cut 5 bases from V and 9 bases from J, with 14 bases between. TCRdb's table, derived via immunoSEQ multiplex PCR, lists solely in-frame clones and lacks some. The sample has some 1,400,000 clones; roughly 96% are singletons. This TCR came from a man aged 30 to 45 in good health. Sequences were obtained from naive CD4+ T cells sorted from blood. Subset reported: CD45RA+ positively selected. The V and J genes are TRBV6-5 and TRBJ2-7; D may correspond to TRBD1 or TRBD2 (5 bases each). The DNA for the CDR3 is TGTGCCAGCAGTCGGGGACCGACGGGGCAGTACTTC. Residues: CASSRGPTGQYF.